This record covers a single T cell receptor beta chain. This sample was included in a study of cytomegalovirus exposure and HLA in healthy donors. Looked up from germline, CDR1 is MDHEN and CDR2 is SYDVKM. This CDR3 has 13 residues. The J segment lost 7 bases and the V segment lost 6 bases, leaving 4 bases of the junction unmatched. PCR was performed using 60 Vbeta and 13 Jbeta primers. Only in-frame clones appear in the TCRdb table, and some are missing; sequencing was by immunoSEQ multiplex PCR. The sample includes about 180,000 clones, 82% seen only once; the top ten take less than 2%. Input material: PBMCs. The rearrangement joins TRBV28 to TRBJ2-7; 12 nucleotides line up with TRBD1. This TCR derives from a man between 35 and 55 years old in good health and CMV-seronegative. CDR3 sequence (DNA): TGTGCCAGCAGGGGACAGGGGGCGGGTGAGCAGTACTTC. This codes for CASRGQGAGEQYF.